This T cell receptor (beta chain) was documented in a study of T cell clones after liver transplantation. On the study more broadly: TCRbeta sequencing after a pre-transplant mixed lymphocyte reaction identified graft-donor-reactive clones, later tracked in post-transplant blood.

Proliferating CFSE-low MLR cells were sequenced to define alloreactive TCRbeta sequences. Details on this clone: The antigen is unknown.

Method: immunoSEQ multiplex PCR; TCRdb's copy keeps in-frame clones and lacks some. Found here are under 300 clones, approximately 48% of them singletons; the top ten hold approximately 40%. The receptor was derived from a human patient who received a liver transplant. Some T cells may be the graft donor's. The material sequenced was CD4+ T cells from cultured PBMCs.

The CDR3: CARSVSQGLCGQPQHF. CDR3 DNA: TGTGCCAGAAGCGTCTCCCAGGGTCTTTGCGGTCAGCCCCAGCATTTT. V usage is TRBV5-3 and J usage is TRBJ1-5, with a possible D match to TRBD1 (5 bases). TRBV5-3 is an open reading frame, and its role is uncertain. This CDR3 contains 16 residues. V dropped 4 bases and J dropped 6 bases, with 20 bases sitting between them.